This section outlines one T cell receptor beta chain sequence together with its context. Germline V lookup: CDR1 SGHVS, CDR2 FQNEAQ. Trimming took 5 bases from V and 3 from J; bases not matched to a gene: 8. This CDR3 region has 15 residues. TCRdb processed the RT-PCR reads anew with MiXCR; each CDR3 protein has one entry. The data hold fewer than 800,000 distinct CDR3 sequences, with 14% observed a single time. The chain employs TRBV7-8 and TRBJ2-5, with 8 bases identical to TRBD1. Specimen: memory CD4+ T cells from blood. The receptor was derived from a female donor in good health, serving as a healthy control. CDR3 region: CASSLGQGVEETQYF. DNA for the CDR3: TGTGCCAGCAGCCTTGGACAGGGTGTGGAAGAGACCCAGTACTTC. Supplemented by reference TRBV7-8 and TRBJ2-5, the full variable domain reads GAGVSQSPRYKVAKRGQDVALRCDPISGHVSLFWYQQALGQGPEFLTYFQNEAQLDKSGLPSDRFFAERPEGSVSTLKIQRTQQEDSAVYLCASSLGQGVEETQYFGPGTRLLVL.